The subject of this entry is one T cell receptor beta chain. This sample is drawn from a study of control samples from healthy donors and cancer patients. Produced via immunoSEQ multiplex PCR; TCRdb's table is partial and in-frame only. Here the sample spans approximately 92,000 clones, more than 80% being singletons. Trimming left V 3 bases short and J 3 bases short, with 11 bases between. This CDR3 is built from 15 residues. Germline values: CDR1 MRHNA, CDR2 SNTAGT. The V gene is TRBV6-4, the J gene TRBJ2-2, with a weak D call TRBD2 (6 bases). The source is a young woman in good health. The material sequenced was blood. This CDR3 is CASSETGEYTGELFF. Here the CDR3 DNA reads TGTGCCAGCAGTGAAACGGGGGAGTACACCGGGGAGCTGTTTTTT.